This T cell receptor beta chain stems from a study of blood T cell repertoires in COVID-19. Study context: T cells, B-cell-depleted T cells, or PBMCs supplied cDNA or gDNA.

Sequencing was performed with immunoSEQ multiplex PCR; in TCRdb, only in-frame clones are kept and a portion is missing. The table has a few hundred thousand clones, 75% to 90% seen once. CDR1 and CDR2 (germline): KGHDR, SFDVKD. The V end lost 4 bases, the J end lost 4 bases, and 9 bases lay between the germline ends. The CDR3 has 13 residues. Clinical history as reported by participants underpinned cohort assignment. The sequencing sample was made of PBMCs or T cells enriched from blood (not recorded which). The V and J genes are TRBV24-1 and TRBJ1-2; unclear D gene. The clonotype comes from a man aged 30 to 45 who had recovered from COVID-19. The CDR3, as DNA: TGTGCCACCAGTGAGTCAGGTCTCTATGGCTACACCTTC. Translation gives CATSESGLYGYTF.